The 4 T cell receptor beta chains presented below share a single source sample, sequenced in a study of cytomegalovirus exposure and HLA in healthy donors. The assay was immunoSEQ multiplex PCR, and TCRdb's table has in-frame clones only and misses some. This sample has 40,000 to 60,000 clones, with approximately 95% found just once. The sequencing input was PBMCs. Every receptor here comes from a woman aged 18-29 years in good health and CMV-seropositive.

This chain's CDR3 is CASSSGSGAPRPYEQYF. CDR3 DNA sequence: TGTGCCAGCAGCTCAGGCAGCGGAGCTCCGCGCCCCTACGAGCAGTACTTC. J is TRBJ2-7 and V is TRBV7-9, with D possibly TRBD2 on 5 matching bases. The germline V and J ends were trimmed by 4 bases and 2 bases, with 21 bases remaining between them. This CDR3 comprises 17 residues. Looked up from germline, CDR1 is SEHNR and CDR2 is FQNEAQ (reference sequence).

CDR3 residues: CASTLGLTSSGANVLTF. As DNA, the CDR3 is TGTGCCAGCACCCTGGGACTCACAAGCTCTGGGGCCAACGTCCTGACTTTC. The chain carries TRBV28 and TRBJ2-6; tentatively, D is TRBD2 (6 bases). Trimming took 7 bases from V and 0 from J, leaving 16 bases between them. Per germline, CDR1 MDHEN and CDR2 SYDVKM. The CDR3 totals 17 residues. Combining the CDR3 with reference TRBV28 and TRBJ2-6 gives the whole variable domain DVKVTQSSRYLVKRTGEKVFLECVQDMDHENMFWYRQDPGLGLRLIYFSYDVKMKEKGDIPEGYSVSREKKERFSLILESASTNQTSMYLCASTLGLTSSGANVLTFGAGSRLTVL.

The rearrangement joins TRBV19 to TRBJ1-1, with D perhaps TRBD1 (5 bases). V lost 5 bases and J 6 bases, leaving 22 bases between the germline ends. The germline V gene has CDR1 LNHDA and CDR2 SQIVND (reference sequence). The CDR3 length is 16 residues. CDR3 protein: CASSLRWRQGGAEAFF. The CDR3 DNA sequence: TGTGCCAGTAGTCTACGTTGGCGTCAGGGAGGGGCTGAAGCTTTCTTT.

This chain uses TRBV6-5 with TRBJ1-5; TRBD1 is a possible D gene (6 bases). CDR3 size: 13 residues. The germline CDR1 and CDR2 sequences are MNHEY and SVGAGI. Trimming took off 6 bases at V and 6 bases at J, with 12 bases between the two ends. CDR3 DNA: TGTGCCAGCAGAGGGGGTCTAGGTCAGCCCCAGCATTTT. Amino acids: CASRGGLGQPQHF.